Included here is one TCR beta chain sequence, with context. This entry comes from a study of TIL therapy for anti-PD-1-resistant metastatic lung cancer. The germline CDR1 and CDR2 sequences are SQVTM and ANQGSEA. With V trimmed by 4 bases and J by 2 bases, 6 bases remained unmatched. The CDR3 spans 15 residues. The immunoSEQ assay was v3. Repertoires were generated with immunoSEQ multiplex PCR, while TCRdb's copy carries only in-frame clones and drops some. The sample shows about 50,000 clones, around 86% of them seen only once. The time point was: pre-treatment sample, taken before nivolumab and TIL therapy.

This material consisted of blood, taken at baseline. The receptor was derived from a person between 30 and 79 years old with non-small cell lung cancer. The chain recombines TRBV29-1 with TRBJ2-5; 11 bases are shared with TRBD2. CDR3 nucleotide sequence: TGCAGCGTTGCCCCTAGCGGGGGGCTTCAAGAGACCCAGTACTTC. The encoded protein is CSVAPSGGLQETQYF.